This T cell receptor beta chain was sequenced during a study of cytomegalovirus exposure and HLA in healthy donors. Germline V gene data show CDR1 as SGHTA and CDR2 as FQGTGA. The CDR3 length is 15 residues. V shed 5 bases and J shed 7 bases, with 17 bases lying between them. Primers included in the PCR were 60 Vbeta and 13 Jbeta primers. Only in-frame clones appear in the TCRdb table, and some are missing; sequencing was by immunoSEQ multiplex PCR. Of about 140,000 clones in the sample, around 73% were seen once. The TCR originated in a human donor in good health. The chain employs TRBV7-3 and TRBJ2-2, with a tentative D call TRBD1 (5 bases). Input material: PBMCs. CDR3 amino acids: CASSETATNGGELFF. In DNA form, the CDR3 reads TGTGCCAGCAGCGAGACAGCCACGAACGGCGGGGAGCTGTTTTTT.